This passage covers 22 T cell receptor beta chains from one sample sequenced in a study of T cell responses to AZD1222 COVID-19 vaccine. Only in-frame clones appear in the TCRdb table, and some are missing; sequencing was by immunoSEQ multiplex PCR. The sample comprises about 180,000 clones, about 90% of which are singletons, and 7.7% rests with the top ten. Specimen: peripheral blood, collected on day 0 of AZD1222 vaccination. The receptors shown here come from an adult in good health.

The CDR3 spells CASSQGQGGYNEQFF. CDR3 DNA: TGTGCCAGCAGCCAGGGACAGGGAGGGTACAATGAGCAGTTCTTC. This chain connects TRBV5-4 to TRBJ2-1, with 9 nucleotides matching TRBD1. The CDR3 has 15 residues. J was trimmed by 4 bases and V by 4 bases; bases with no gene match: 6. Germline V gives CDR1 SGHNT, CDR2 YYREEE (reference sequence).

CDR3 loop: CSATGGGELFF. The DNA of the CDR3 is TGCAGTGCTACGGGGGGCGGGGAGCTGTTTTTT. The chain couples TRBV20-1 to TRBJ2-2; 7 bases are a match to TRBD2. The germline CDR1 and CDR2 sequences are DFQATT and SNEGSKA (reference sequence). This CDR3 has 11 amino acids. The V segment lost 4 bases and the J segment 7 bases; nucleotides outside the gene matches: 0.

J is TRBJ2-1 and V is TRBV10-3; 9 bases match TRBD1. This CDR3 is 16 amino acids long. The junction had 11 bases not matched to a gene; V was cut back by 3 bases and J by 8 bases. The V gene's germline CDR1 is ENHRY and CDR2 SYGVKD. The CDR3 loop is CAISEGVRDRDHEQFF. The CDR3 DNA reads TGTGCCATCAGTGAAGGGGTGAGGGACAGGGACCATGAGCAGTTCTTC.

The V call is TRBV12-2, the J call TRBJ1-4. TRBV12-2 corresponds to a pseudogene. The CDR3 extends over 17 amino acids. The CDR3 DNA reads as TGTGCAAGTCGCTTAGGGCGGATTGCAGCCTCCAATGAAAAACTGTTTTTT. It yields the protein CASRLGRIAASNEKLFF.

This chain connects TRBV19 to TRBJ1-4; D is unclear. This CDR3 contains 14 residues. CDR1 and CDR2 from the germline V gene are LNHDA and SQIVND (reference sequence). The V end was cut by 4 bases, the J end by 3 bases, with 9 bases between. The DNA for the CDR3 is TGTGCCAGTAGTAACGGCGGATCTAATGAAAAACTGTTTTTT. It is translated as CASSNGGSNEKLFF.

The V gene is TRBV2, the J gene TRBJ1-2; 9 nucleotides line up with TRBD1. The CDR3 spans 13 residues. The ends lost 8 bases at V and 4 bases at J; junction bases unmatched: 5. The V gene's germline CDR1 is SNHLY and CDR2 FYNNEI. The CDR3 loop is CASGVDRGYGYTF. DNA for the CDR3: TGTGCCAGCGGCGTGGACAGGGGCTATGGCTACACCTTC. The full variable domain, with the rest looked up from reference TRBV2 and TRBJ1-2, is EPEVTQTPSHQVTQMGQEVILRCVPISNHLYFYWYRQILGQKVEFLVSFYNNEISEKSEIFDDQFSVERPDGSNFTLKIRSTKLEDSAMYFCASGVDRGYGYTFGSGTRLTVV.

V gene TRBV28 combines with J gene TRBJ2-3; the D is unclear. From germline, CDR1 is MDHEN and CDR2 SYDVKM. The CDR3 loop spans 11 amino acids. V was cut by 4 bases and J by 8 bases, with 7 bases left in between. As DNA, the CDR3 is TGTGCCAGCAGTTCCGTTAGTACGCAGTATTTT. Translated, it gives CASSSVSTQYF.

This clone was seen just once. This chain links TRBV18 with TRBJ2-5; either TRBD1 or TRBD2 may fit D (6 bases each). This CDR3 contains 14 residues. Looked up from germline, CDR1 is KGHSH and CDR2 is LQKENI. V dropped 6 bases and J dropped 4 bases, with 15 bases sitting between them. The CDR3 DNA reads TGTGCCAGCTCTCCCCGAGGGGGGCGAGAGACCCAGTACTTC. Encoded protein: CASSPRGGRETQYF. Together with reference TRBV18 and TRBJ2-5, the CDR3 gives the full variable domain: NAGVMQNPRHLVRRRGQEARLRCSPMKGHSHVYWYRQLPEEGLKFMVYLQKENIIDESGMPKERFSAEFPKEGPSILRIQQVVRGDSAAYFCASSPRGGRETQYFGPGTRLLVL.

This chain links TRBV6-4 with TRBJ1-6; no definite D call. The CDR3 spans 15 residues. V was pared by 10 bases and J by 7 bases, with 20 bases between. Germline CDR1 reads MRHNA; CDR2 reads SNTAGT. CDR3 coding DNA: TGTGCCATCGTGCCCTTGGGCGGGTCGAATTCACCCCTCCACTTT. It translates to CAIVPLGGSNSPLHF.

The chain uses TRBV5-6 and TRBJ2-3; D remains ambiguous. CDR1 and CDR2 (germline): SGHDT, YYEEEE. Trimming cost V 0 bases and J 6 bases, with 11 bases left between them. This CDR3 region has 14 residues. The CDR3 is CASSLGLPVDTQYF. CDR3 nucleotides: TGTGCCAGCAGCTTGGGACTCCCGGTGGATACGCAGTATTTT.

This rearrangement joins TRBV18 to TRBJ2-7; no clear D. This CDR3 contains 16 residues. Trimming removed 2 bases at V and 0 bases at J, with 14 bases between. Germline loops: CDR1 KGHSH, CDR2 LQKENI. DNA for the CDR3: TGTGCCAGCTCACCAGGACCAGTGGCGGACTCCTACGAGCAGTACTTC. This encodes CASSPGPVADSYEQYF.

The chain is built from TRBV9 and TRBJ2-6, with D possibly being TRBD2 (7 bases). CDR3 length: 17 amino acids. Germline V lookup: CDR1 SGDLS, CDR2 YYNGEE. The germline V and J ends were trimmed by 6 bases and 4 bases, with 20 bases remaining between them. For the CDR3, the DNA is TGTGCCAGCATACGGGGGCCTGGGAGGGCCGGGGCCAACGTCCTGACTTTC. This encodes CASIRGPGRAGANVLTF. The whole variable domain, remainder taken from reference TRBV9 and TRBJ2-6, is DSGVTQTPKHLITATGQRVTLRCSPRSGDLSVYWYQQSLDQGLQFLIQYYNGEERAKGNILERFSAQQFPDLHSELNLSSLELGDSALYFCASIRGPGRAGANVLTFGAGSRLTVL.

V gene TRBV7-2 combines with J gene TRBJ1-1; a weak D match, TRBD1 (6 bases). V gave up 5 bases and J gave up 1 base, with 14 bases separating them. The V gene's germline CDR1 is SGHTA and CDR2 FQGNSA. The CDR3 length is 15 residues. The CDR3, as DNA: TGTGCCAGCAGCCCGGACAGATTCACGAACACTGAAGCTTTCTTT. It yields the protein CASSPDRFTNTEAFF.

The chain carries TRBV7-6 and TRBJ1-5; D might be TRBD1 (6 bases). Trimming removed 1 base from V and 6 bases from J, with 13 bases in between. Germline CDR1 is SGHVS and CDR2 is FNYEAQ. This CDR3 region has 15 residues. The DNA of the CDR3 is TGTGCCAGCAGCTTAGGTGAGGGGGTCGGTCAGCCCCAGCATTTT. This codes for CASSLGEGVGQPQHF. Full variable domain (outside the CDR3, taken from reference TRBV7-6 and TRBJ1-5): GAGVSQSPRYKVTKRGQDVALRCDPISGHVSLYWYRQALGQGPEFLTYFNYEAQQDKSGLPNDRFSAERPEGSISTLTIQRTEQRDSAMYRCASSLGEGVGQPQHFGDGTRLSIL.

The chain joins TRBV5-1 to TRBJ2-3; TRBD2 matches 10 bases. Looked up from germline, CDR1 is SGHRS and CDR2 is YFSETQ. The CDR3 covers 17 residues. J lost 2 bases, V lost 0 bases, and 6 bases had no gene match. The CDR3 region has the DNA TGCGCCAGCAGCTTGGACGTAGCGGGGGGCCCCACAGATACGCAGTATTTT. Translation: CASSLDVAGGPTDTQYF.

The V call is TRBV13, the J call TRBJ2-5; D call uncertain. The CDR3 runs to 15 residues. Germline CDR1 is PRHDT and CDR2 is FYEKMQ (reference sequence). V shed 0 bases and J shed 0 bases, with 8 bases lying between them. CDR3 DNA: TGTGCCAGCAGCTTAGGGGTGGCGTACCAAGAGACCCAGTACTTC. Its translation is CASSLGVAYQETQYF.

This rearrangement joins TRBV6-5 to TRBJ1-1; D is perhaps TRBD1 (5 bases). Looked up from germline, CDR1 is MNHEY and CDR2 is SVGAGI. Trimming took off 7 bases at V and 0 bases at J, with 12 bases between the two ends. The CDR3 totals 14 residues. This CDR3 is CASTRRGMNTEAFF. The CDR3 DNA reads TGTGCCAGCACCCGACGGGGCATGAACACTGAAGCTTTCTTT.

The V and J genes are TRBV19 and TRBJ1-2; D call uncertain. This CDR3 has 14 residues. CDR1 is LNHDA, CDR2 SQIVND, per germline (reference sequence). The V and J ends lost 0 bases and 4 bases respectively, with 9 bases between them. The CDR3 loop reads CASSIDLRGYGYTF. The CDR3 DNA is TGTGCCAGTAGTATAGATCTCCGGGGCTATGGCTACACCTTC.

The gene calls are TRBV4-1 and TRBJ1-4; no reliable D call. Germline CDR1 reads MGHRA; CDR2 reads YSYEKL. CDR3 size: 13 residues. V was pared by 5 bases and J by 7 bases, with 11 bases between. The CDR3 spells CASSSWRIEKLFF. Written as DNA, the CDR3 is TGCGCCAGCAGCTCCTGGAGGATTGAAAAACTGTTTTTT.

This chain links TRBV18 with TRBJ2-1; 14 bases map to TRBD2. Germline V gives CDR1 KGHSH, CDR2 LQKENI. The CDR3 has 17 amino acids. The V and J ends lost 3 bases and 7 bases, in that order; junction bases with no gene match: 8. CDR3 residues: CASSPTAGLAGGNEQFF. CDR3 nucleotides: TGTGCCAGCTCACCCACCGCCGGACTAGCGGGGGGTAATGAGCAGTTCTTC.

The rearrangement links TRBV7-2 to TRBJ2-7; tentatively, D is TRBD2 (5 bases). V lost 1 base to trimming and J lost 1 base, with 11 bases between them. In germline, CDR1 is SGHTA, CDR2 FQGNSA. The CDR3 sequence is 15 residues long. CDR3 sequence (DNA): TGTGCCAGCAGCTTAGACGCTGAGCGGTCCTACGAGCAGTACTTC. Amino acids: CASSLDAERSYEQYF.

The rearrangement uses TRBV4-1 and TRBJ1-1; D not certain. This CDR3 spans 15 amino acids. The ends were cut back, 2 bases at V and 5 bases at J, with 15 bases in the middle. CDR1 MGHRA and CDR2 YSYEKL come from the germline V gene. The CDR3 is CASSQRRVTTTEAFF. CDR3 coding DNA: TGCGCCAGCAGCCAACGAAGGGTTACAACGACTGAAGCTTTCTTT.